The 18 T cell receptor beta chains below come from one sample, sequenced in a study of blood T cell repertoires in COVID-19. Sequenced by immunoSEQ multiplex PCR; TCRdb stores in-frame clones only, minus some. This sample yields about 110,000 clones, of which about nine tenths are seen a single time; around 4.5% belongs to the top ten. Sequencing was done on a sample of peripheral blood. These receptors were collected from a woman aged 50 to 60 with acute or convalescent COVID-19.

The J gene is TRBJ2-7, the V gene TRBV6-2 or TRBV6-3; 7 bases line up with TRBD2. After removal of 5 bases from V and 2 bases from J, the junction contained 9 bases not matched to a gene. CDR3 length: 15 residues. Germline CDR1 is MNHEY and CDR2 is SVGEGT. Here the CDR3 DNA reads TGTGCCAGCAGTCCCAACGTGGGAGGGCCCTACGAGCAGTACTTC. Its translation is CASSPNVGGPYEQYF.

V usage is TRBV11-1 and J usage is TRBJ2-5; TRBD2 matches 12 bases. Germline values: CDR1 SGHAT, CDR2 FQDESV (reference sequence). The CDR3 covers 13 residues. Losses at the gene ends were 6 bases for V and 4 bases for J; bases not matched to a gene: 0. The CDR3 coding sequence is TGTGCCAGCAGGGGACTAGCGGGAGAGACCCAGTACTTC. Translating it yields CASRGLAGETQYF.

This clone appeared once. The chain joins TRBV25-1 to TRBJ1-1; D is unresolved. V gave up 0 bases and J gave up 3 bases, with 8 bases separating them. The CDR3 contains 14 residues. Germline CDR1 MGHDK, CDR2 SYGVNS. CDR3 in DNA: TGTGCCAGCAGTGAATACGGAGAGTACACTGAAGCTTTCTTT. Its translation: CASSEYGEYTEAFF.

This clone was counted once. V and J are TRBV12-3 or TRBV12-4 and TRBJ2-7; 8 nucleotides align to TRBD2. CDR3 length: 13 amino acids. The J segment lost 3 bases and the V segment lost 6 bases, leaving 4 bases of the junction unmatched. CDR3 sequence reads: CASRPSGSYEQYF. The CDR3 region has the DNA TGTGCCAGCAGACCAAGCGGGAGCTACGAGCAGTACTTC.

The CDR3: CASSPPATTYNEQFF. The DNA of the CDR3 is TGTGCCAGCAGCCCCCCAGCGACCACCTACAATGAGCAGTTCTTC. This chain connects TRBV6-5 to TRBJ2-1; D is unresolved. Germline loops: CDR1 MNHEY, CDR2 SVGAGI. The CDR3 consists of 15 residues. Trimming removed 6 bases from V and 2 bases from J, with 14 bases in between.

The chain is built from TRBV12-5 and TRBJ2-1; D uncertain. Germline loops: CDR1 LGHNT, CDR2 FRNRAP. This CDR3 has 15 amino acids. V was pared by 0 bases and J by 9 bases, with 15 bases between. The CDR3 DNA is TGTGCTAGTGGTTTGGTACTCTACCCCCGTGGTGAGCAGTTCTTC. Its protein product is CASGLVLYPRGEQFF.

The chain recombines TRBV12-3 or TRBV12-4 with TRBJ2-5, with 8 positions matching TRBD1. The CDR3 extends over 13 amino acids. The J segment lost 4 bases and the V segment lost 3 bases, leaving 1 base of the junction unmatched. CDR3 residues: CASSLGTGETQYF. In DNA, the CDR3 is TGTGCCAGCAGTTTGGGGACAGGAGAGACCCAGTACTTC.

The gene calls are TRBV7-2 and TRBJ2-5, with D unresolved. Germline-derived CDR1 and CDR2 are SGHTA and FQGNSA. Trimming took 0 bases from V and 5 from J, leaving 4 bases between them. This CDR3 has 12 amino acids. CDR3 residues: CASSLASETQYF. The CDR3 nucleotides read TGTGCCAGCAGCTTAGCATCGGAGACCCAGTACTTC. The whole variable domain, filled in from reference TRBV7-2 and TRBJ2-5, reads GAGVSQSPSNKVTEKGKDVELRCDPISGHTALYWYRQSLGQGLEFLIYFQGNSAPDKSGLPSDRFSAERTGGSVSTLTIQRTQQEDSAVYLCASSLASETQYFGPGTRLLVL.

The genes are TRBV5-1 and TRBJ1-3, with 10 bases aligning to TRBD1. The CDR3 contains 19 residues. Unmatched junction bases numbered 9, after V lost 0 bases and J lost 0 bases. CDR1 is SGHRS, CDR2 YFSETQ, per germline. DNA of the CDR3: TGCGCCAGCAGCTTGGGGACAGGGGGTTCTTTAAGCTCTGGAAACACCATATATTTT. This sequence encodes CASSLGTGGSLSSGNTIYF.

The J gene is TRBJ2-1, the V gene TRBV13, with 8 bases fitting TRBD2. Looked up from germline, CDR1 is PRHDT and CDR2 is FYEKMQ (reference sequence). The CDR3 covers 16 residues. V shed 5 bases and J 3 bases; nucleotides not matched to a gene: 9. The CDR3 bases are TGTGCCAGCAGCCGCGAGGGGCGGGAGGACTACAATGAGCAGTTCTTC. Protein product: CASSREGREDYNEQFF.

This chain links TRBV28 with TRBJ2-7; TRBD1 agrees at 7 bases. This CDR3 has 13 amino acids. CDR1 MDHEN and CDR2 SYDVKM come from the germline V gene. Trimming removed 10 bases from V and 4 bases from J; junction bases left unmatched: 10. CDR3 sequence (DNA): TGTGCCACGGAAGGGACAGAACAATACGAGCAGTACTTC. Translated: CATEGTEQYEQYF.

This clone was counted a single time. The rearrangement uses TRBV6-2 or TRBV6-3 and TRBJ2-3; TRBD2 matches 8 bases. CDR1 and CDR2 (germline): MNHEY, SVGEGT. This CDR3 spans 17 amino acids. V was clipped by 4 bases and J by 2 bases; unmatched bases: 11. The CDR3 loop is CASSFSQTSGNTDTQYF. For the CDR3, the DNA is TGTGCCAGCAGTTTCTCCCAAACTAGCGGAAACACAGATACGCAGTATTTT.

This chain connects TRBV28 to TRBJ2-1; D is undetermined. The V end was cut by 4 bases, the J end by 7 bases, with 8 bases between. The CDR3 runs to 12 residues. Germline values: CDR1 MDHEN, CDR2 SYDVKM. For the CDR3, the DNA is TGTGCCAGCAGTTACCCGAGGAATGAGCAGTTCTTC. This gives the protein CASSYPRNEQFF.

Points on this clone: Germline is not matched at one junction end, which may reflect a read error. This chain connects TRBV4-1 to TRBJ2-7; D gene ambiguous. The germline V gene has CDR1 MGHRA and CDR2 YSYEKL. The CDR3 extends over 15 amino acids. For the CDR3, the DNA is TGCGCCAGCAGCCAAGATTTAAGTAGTGGTGCAGTACTAAGCTTC. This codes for CASSQDLSSGAVLSF.

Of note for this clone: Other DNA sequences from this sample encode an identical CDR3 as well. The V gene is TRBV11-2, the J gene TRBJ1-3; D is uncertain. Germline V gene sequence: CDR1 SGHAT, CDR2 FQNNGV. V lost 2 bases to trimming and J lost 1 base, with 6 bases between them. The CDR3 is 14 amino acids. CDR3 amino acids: CASSLSVSGNTIYF. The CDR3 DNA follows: TGTGCCAGCAGCTTATCTGTTTCTGGAAACACCATATATTTT.

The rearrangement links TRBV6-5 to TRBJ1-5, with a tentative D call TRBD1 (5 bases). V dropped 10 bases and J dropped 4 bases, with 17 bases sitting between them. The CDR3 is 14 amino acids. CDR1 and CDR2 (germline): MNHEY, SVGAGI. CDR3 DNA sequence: TGTGCCACTTCGACCGACAGAATTAATCAGCCCCAGCATTTT. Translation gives CATSTDRINQPQHF.

CDR3 coding DNA: TGTGCCACCAGTGATCTGCCGGGGTCGGCAGGGGCAGATACGCAGTATTTT. Its translation is CATSDLPGSAGADTQYF. The J gene is TRBJ2-3, the V gene TRBV24-1, with D perhaps matching TRBD1 (6 bases). The CDR3 covers 17 residues. V dropped 3 bases and J dropped 4 bases, with 19 bases sitting between them. The germline V gene has CDR1 KGHDR and CDR2 SFDVKD.

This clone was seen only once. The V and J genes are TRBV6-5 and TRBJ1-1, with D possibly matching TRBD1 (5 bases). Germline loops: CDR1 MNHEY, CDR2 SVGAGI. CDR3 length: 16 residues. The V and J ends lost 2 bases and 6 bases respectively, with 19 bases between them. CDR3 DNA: TGTGCCAGCAGTTACGTCAGGGCAATAGTTCTCTCTGAAGCTTTCTTT. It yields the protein CASSYVRAIVLSEAFF.